This T cell receptor (beta chain) was profiled in a study of T cell responses to AZD1222 COVID-19 vaccine. The sample holds one count of this clone. Here immunoSEQ multiplex PCR was the method, and the copy in TCRdb shows in-frame clones only, minus some. The table shows approximately 150,000 clones, with 90% to 95% occurring only once. The sequence came from an adult in good health. Sequencing used peripheral blood, obtained on day 0 of MenACWY control vaccination.

In nucleotides, the CDR3 is TGTGCCAGCAGCTTGGTCGCGTGGGTAGATAATGAAAAACTGTTTTTT. Encoded protein: CASSLVAWVDNEKLFF. This sequence joins TRBV5-8 and TRBJ1-4; no definite D call. The CDR3 contains 16 residues. Trimming cost V 0 bases and J 4 bases, with 13 bases left between them. CDR1 is SGHTS and CDR2 is YDEGEE in the germline V gene.